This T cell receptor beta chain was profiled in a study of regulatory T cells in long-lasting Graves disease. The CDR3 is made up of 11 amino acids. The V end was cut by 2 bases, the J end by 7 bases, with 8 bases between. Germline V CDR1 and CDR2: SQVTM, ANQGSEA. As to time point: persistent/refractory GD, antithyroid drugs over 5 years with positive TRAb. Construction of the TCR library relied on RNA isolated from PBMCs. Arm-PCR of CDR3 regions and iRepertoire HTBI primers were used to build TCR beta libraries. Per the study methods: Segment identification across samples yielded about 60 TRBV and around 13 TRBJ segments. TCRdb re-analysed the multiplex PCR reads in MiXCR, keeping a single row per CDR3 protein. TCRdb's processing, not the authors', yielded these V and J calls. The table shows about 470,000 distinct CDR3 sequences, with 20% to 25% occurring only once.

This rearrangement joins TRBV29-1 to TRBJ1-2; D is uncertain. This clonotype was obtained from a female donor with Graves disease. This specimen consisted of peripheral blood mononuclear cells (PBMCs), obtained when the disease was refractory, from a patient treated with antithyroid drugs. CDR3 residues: CSVETGSGYTF. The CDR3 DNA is TGCAGCGTTGAAACCGGGAGTGGCTACACCTTC.